This record looks at one T cell receptor (beta chain) sequence and its context. This record belongs to a study of T-cell reconstitution after alpha-beta-depleted transplantation in children. Unique molecular identifiers were built into the TCRbeta library. In TCRdb, the PCR reads were re-called with MiXCR into one record per CDR3 protein. The table records a few hundred thousand distinct CDR3 sequences, over 20% of them present only once. V lost 6 bases and J 0 bases, leaving 14 bases between the germline ends. The CDR3 spans 16 residues. The germline V gene has CDR1 ENHRY and CDR2 SYGVKD. The chain is built from TRBV10-3 and TRBJ1-4; D unclear. This TCR came from a boy less than two years old with Wiskott-Aldrich syndrome, due to receive a stem cell transplant. Material: PBMCs, obtained before TCRalphabeta/CD19-depleted stem cell transplant. The CDR3 spells CAISLTGPATNEKLFF. The CDR3, as DNA: TGTGCCATCAGCCTGACCGGACCGGCAACTAATGAAAAACTGTTTTTT.